The 7 T cell receptor beta chains in this list originate from one sample, sequenced in a study of cytomegalovirus exposure and HLA in healthy donors. 60 Vbeta and 13 Jbeta primers were used in PCR. Here immunoSEQ multiplex PCR was the method, and the copy in TCRdb shows in-frame clones only, minus some. The data contain around 190,000 clones, around 77% of them singletons. The sample comprised PBMCs. All receptors come from a man between 60 and 70 years old in good health and CMV-seronegative.

The CDR3 loop is CSVRTGSPYEQYF. Here the CDR3 DNA reads TGCAGCGTTCGGACAGGGAGTCCCTACGAGCAGTACTTC. V usage is TRBV29-1 and J usage is TRBJ2-7; 8 nucleotides agree with TRBD1. The CDR3 totals 13 residues. Germline CDR1 SQVTM, CDR2 ANQGSEA. Unmatched junction bases numbered 5, after V lost 5 bases and J lost 2 bases.

V usage is TRBV27 and J usage is TRBJ2-7; TRBD2 aligns across 13 bases. The CDR3 contains 15 residues. J lost 6 bases, V lost 5 bases, and 7 bases had no gene match. Germline V gene lookup returns CDR1 MNHEY and CDR2 SMNVEV (reference sequence). In DNA form, the CDR3 reads TGTGCCAGCAGTCCGACCGGACTAGCGGGAGTCGAGCAGTACTTC. Its protein is CASSPTGLAGVEQYF.

The chain uses TRBV7-9 and TRBJ2-7; 10 nucleotides align to TRBD1. From germline, CDR1 is SEHNR and CDR2 FQNEAQ (reference sequence). The ends lost 5 bases at V and 6 bases at J; junction bases unmatched: 7. The CDR3 runs to 14 residues. The CDR3 region is CASSRQGAPGEQYF. CDR3 bases: TGTGCCAGCAGCAGACAGGGGGCTCCTGGCGAGCAGTACTTC.

V is TRBV5-1 and J is TRBJ2-3, with 7 bases matching TRBD1. V was pared by 0 bases and J by 3 bases, with 7 bases of the junction left unmatched. This CDR3 spans 16 amino acids. Germline V gene data show CDR1 as SGHRS and CDR2 as YFSETQ. CDR3 residues: CASSLARDRNTDTQYF. The CDR3 DNA is TGCGCCAGCAGCTTGGCCCGGGACAGAAATACAGATACGCAGTATTTT.

The CDR3 DNA sequence: TGTGCCAGCAGCTTGGAGGCAGGGGGATACGAGCAGTACTTC. Translated: CASSLEAGGYEQYF. The V and J genes are TRBV5-6 and TRBJ2-7; TRBD1 matches 7 bases. This CDR3 comprises 14 residues. With V trimmed by 0 bases and J by 4 bases, 4 bases remained unmatched. Germline V gene lookup returns CDR1 SGHDT and CDR2 YYEEEE.

The V and J genes are TRBV5-1 and TRBJ2-2, with TRBD1 matching 8 bases. The CDR3 has 17 amino acids. The V gene end was trimmed by 4 bases and the J gene end by 4 bases; junction bases not matched to a gene: 12. Per the germline V gene, CDR1 is SGHRS and CDR2 is YFSETQ. CDR3 sequence (DNA): TGCGCCAGCAGCATACGACCAAGACAGGGGCCCACCGGGGAGCTGTTTTTT. Protein sequence: CASSIRPRQGPTGELFF.

CDR3 residues: CASSLVGGTSFNEQFF. In nucleotides, the CDR3 is TGTGCCAGCAGCTTAGTAGGTGGGACTAGCTTTAATGAGCAGTTCTTC. The chain uses TRBV7-2 and TRBJ2-1; TRBD2 matches 9 bases. There are 16 residues in the CDR3. Losses at the gene ends were 1 base for V and 7 bases for J; bases not matched to a gene: 8. CDR1 is SGHTA and CDR2 is FQGNSA in the germline V gene.